The source of this T cell receptor (beta chain) is a study of TIL therapy for anti-PD-1-resistant metastatic lung cancer. For the study at large: Progressing patients received lymphodepletion, expanded TIL infusion and IL-2. Median patient age was almost 55, ranging roughly 38-85 years. Tumors carried a median roughly 1.5 non-synonymous mutations per megabase. Study-level findings and limits: The cohort had more treatment-naive, never-smoker and oncogene-addicted patients than typical.

Germline assignment: CDR1 LGHNA and CDR2 YNFKEQ. The CDR3 has 13 amino acids. V was shortened by 7 bases and J by 4 bases, with 11 bases between the two germline ends. This clone has a single count. Its antigen remains unidentified. The libraries were made with immunoSEQ v3. Sequencing used immunoSEQ multiplex PCR; TCRdb keeps in-frame clones, though not all of them. The sample shows 55,000 to 65,000 clones, roughly 80% of them seen only once. The time point denotes: pre-treatment sample, taken before nivolumab and TIL therapy. This specimen was blood, taken at baseline. The clonotype originates from a person between 25 and 79 years old with non-small cell lung cancer. The gene calls are TRBV4-2 and TRBJ1-3; D is unresolved. This chain's CDR3 is CASTPGGGNTIYF. The CDR3 DNA is TGTGCCAGCACCCCTGGCGGGGGAAACACCATATATTTT.